The clone carrying this T cell receptor beta chain was seen just once. The antigen remains unidentified. Donors had no recently reported acute infections or vaccinations and were HIV-negative. Adults of Caucasian background living in Nashville, Tennessee made up all donors. The sample belongs to a study of shared clonotypes between healthy human individuals. Findings of the study overall: Naive CD4 clonotype sharing across a few donors was about 5.3%.

Sequencing was performed with immunoSEQ multiplex PCR; in TCRdb, only in-frame clones are kept and a portion is missing. Of a few million clones listed, 90% to 95% are singletons. Trimming removed 2 bases from V and 0 bases from J, with 14 bases in between. This CDR3 has 17 amino acids. From germline, CDR1 is LNHDA and CDR2 SQIVND (reference sequence). Sequencing was performed on naive CD4+ T cells from PBMCs. As for subset: CD45RA+ positively selected. This TCR came from a man between 18 and 29 years old in good health. Some clones in this sample may be carry-over from other donors' samples. This chain connects TRBV19 to TRBJ2-1; a possible D gene is TRBD2 (5 bases). CDR3: CASSISEGRSSYNEQFF. CDR3 sequence (DNA): TGTGCCAGTAGTATATCTGAGGGCAGGAGCTCCTACAATGAGCAGTTCTTC.